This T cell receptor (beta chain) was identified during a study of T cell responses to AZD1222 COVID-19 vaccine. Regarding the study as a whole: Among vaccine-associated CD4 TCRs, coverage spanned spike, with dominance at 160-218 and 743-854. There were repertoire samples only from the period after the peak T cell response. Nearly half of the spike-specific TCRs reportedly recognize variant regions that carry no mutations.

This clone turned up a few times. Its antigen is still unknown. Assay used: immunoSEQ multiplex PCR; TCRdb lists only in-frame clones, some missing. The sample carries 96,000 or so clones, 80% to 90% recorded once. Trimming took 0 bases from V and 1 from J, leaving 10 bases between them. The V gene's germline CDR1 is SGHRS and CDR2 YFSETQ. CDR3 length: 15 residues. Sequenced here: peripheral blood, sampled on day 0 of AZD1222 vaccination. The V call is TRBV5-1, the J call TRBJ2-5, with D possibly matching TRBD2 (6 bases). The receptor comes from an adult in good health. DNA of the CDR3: TGCGCCAGCAGCTTGGCCGGGGGATCCCAAGAGACCCAGTACTTC. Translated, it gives CASSLAGGSQETQYF. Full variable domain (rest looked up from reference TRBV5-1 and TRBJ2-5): KAGVTQTPRYLIKTRGQQVTLSCSPISGHRSVSWYQQTPGQGLQFLFEYFSETQRNKGNFPGRFSGRQFSNSRSEMNVSTLELGDSALYLCASSLAGGSQETQYFGPGTRLLVL.